The sequence of this T cell receptor beta chain was determined in a study of human T cells and chemical hapten exposure. Turning to the study itself: Weekly diphenylcyclopropenone doses were given to patients' scalps across the approximately 24-week study. Per-sample TCR yield variability stemmed mainly from small pooled library volume differences. Points from the study as a whole: Compared to controls, expanded TCRs made significantly more large clusters of similar CDR3s. Patch test score was positively correlated with the counts of TCRs that had expanded at PT1.

The CDR3 loop spans 13 amino acids. V trimming: 3 bases; J trimming: 5 bases; junction bases outside the gene matches: 3. Germline V gene sequence: CDR1 MNHNS, CDR2 SASEGT. TCRdb redid the calling of the RACE reads with MiXCR, one entry per CDR3 protein. The sample includes 350,000 to 450,000 distinct CDR3 sequences, approximately 5% of them seen just once. This clonotype showed up many times. As yet, its antigen is unknown. The time point here: pre-sensitization, week 0. Treatment here: therapeutic diphenylcyclopropenone sensitization with weekly scalp DPC. V gene TRBV6-1 combines with J gene TRBJ1-1, with 7 bases matching TRBD1. The specimen comprised whole blood, sampled in connection with sensitization to the hapten diphenylcyclopropenone (DPC). This clonotype was obtained from a woman aged 45-65 years with alopecia areata. Some clones in this sample may be carry-over from other donors' samples. The DNA for the CDR3 is TGTGCCAGCAGTGACAGGGGGAGAACTGAAGCTTTCTTT. Its protein is CASSDRGRTEAFF.